Included here is one T cell receptor (beta chain) sequence, with context. Its antigen is unidentified. A read error may be the cause here, since a much bigger clone is one base away. This sample stems from a study of glioma-infiltrating T cells. The iRepertoire nested amplicon-rescue multiplex PCR amplified TCR alpha and beta CDR3s from RNA. For one-step reverse transcription and amplification, about 85-400 ng of tissue mRNA or PBMC total RNA was used. TCRdb reprocessed the multiplex PCR reads with MiXCR, giving one entry per CDR3 protein. The sample consists of roughly 42,000 distinct CDR3 sequences, 20% to 25% of them appearing once. General study results and limits: Very few CDR3 sequences were shared between tissue and blood. Tissue-blood divergence was below expectation in non-neoplastic patients, above in gliomas.

Germline V gene lookup returns CDR1 SGHTA and CDR2 FQGNSA. The CDR3 is made up of 14 amino acids. Trimming pared 2 bases from V and 3 bases from J, leaving 8 bases between. The chain carries TRBV7-2 and TRBJ2-1; D not resolved. The source of this sequence is a human donor with low-grade glioma or glioblastoma, undergoing nonglioma brain surgery, or in good health (not recorded which). Sequenced: glioma tissue, nonneoplastic brain tissue, or PBMCs (not recorded which). CDR3 loop: CASSLTVSYNEQFF. The DNA of the CDR3 is TGTGCCAGCAGCTTAACTGTGAGCTACAATGAGCAGTTCTTC. Looking up the rest from reference TRBV7-2 and TRBJ2-1 gives the full variable domain: GAGVSQSPSNKVTEKGKDVELRCDPISGHTALYWYRQSLGQGLEFLIYFQGNSAPDKSGLPSDRFSAERTGGSVSTLTIQRTQQEDSAVYLCASSLTVSYNEQFFGPGTRLTVL.